This is a list of T cell receptor beta chains from one sample in a study of T cell responses to AZD1222 COVID-19 vaccine. Clones were sequenced by immunoSEQ multiplex PCR, and TCRdb holds only the in-frame ones, with some missing. The sample lists 70,000 to 80,000 clones; 80% were seen once. The source material was peripheral blood, sampled 28 days after the second AZD1222 dose. The receptors here all came from an adult who received the AZD1222 COVID-19 vaccine. Both conserved end residues are part of each CDR3.

J,V,CDR3
TRBJ2-1,TRBV28,CAIRLAGYNEQFF
TRBJ2-7,TRBV5-1,CASSHRQSYEQYF
TRBJ2-1,TRBV7-2,CASSPGTGPYNEQFF
TRBJ1-4,TRBV4-2,CASSQILGQGDEKLFF
TRBJ2-2,TRBV6-5,CASSYGLGLNTGELFF
TRBJ1-4,TRBV28,CASRSAGEIEKLFF
TRBJ2-7,TRBV6-2/TRBV6-3,CASSTRQGAYEQYF
TRBJ2-2,TRBV29-1,CSVEGTGELFF
TRBJ1-6,TRBV28,CASIQTGPNNSPLHF
TRBJ2-7,TRBV2,CASTFRSEQYF
TRBJ2-6,TRBV2,CAGRGGTGANVLTF
TRBJ2-7,TRBV3-1/TRBV3-2,CASSQRGREQYF
TRBJ2-1,TRBV11-2,CASSPQYNEQFF
TRBJ2-7,TRBV6-2/TRBV6-3,CASSYSGQGNNEQYF
TRBJ2-1,TRBV4-3,CASSQEGGVLAEGYEQFF
TRBJ2-3,TRBV5-1,CASSLGTSGGADTQYF
TRBJ1-1,TRBV10-3,CAIKTGYGSEAFF
TRBJ2-3,TRBV19,CASSMFGNRVDTQYF
TRBJ2-5,TRBV11-3,CASSPDSGQETQYF
TRBJ2-1,TRBV3-1/TRBV3-2,CASSIRGSYNEQFF
TRBJ1-5,TRBV7-8,CASSLLSGNQPQHF
TRBJ1-5,TRBV28,CASSPTLDSNQPQHF
TRBJ2-1,TRBV6-5,CASSQSVENDEQFF
TRBJ2-5,TRBV9,CASSVSGGETQYF
TRBJ2-2,TRBV3-1/TRBV3-2,CASSRMTGTGGRELFF
TRBJ1-1,TRBV3-1/TRBV3-2,CASSLRVNTEAFF
TRBJ1-1,TRBV11-1,CASSLVGYSEAFF
TRBJ1-5,TRBV7-2,CASSTRVGGNQPQHF
TRBJ2-7,TRBV5-8,CASSLRSGDPNEQYF
TRBJ1-4,TRBV7-2,CASSEVGGEKLFF
TRBJ1-5,TRBV24-1,CATSDHRTGGLSQPQHF
TRBJ2-7,TRBV29-1,CVVAGEDEQYF
TRBJ2-2,TRBV5-1,CASSPNAGGNTGELFF
TRBJ2-5,TRBV7-2,CAIRALGGSGETQYF
TRBJ1-5,TRBV18,CASSPGVLQPQHF
TRBJ1-3,TRBV7-9,CASSFGQSSGNTIYF
TRBJ2-1,TRBV5-5,CASSWGQGLEQFF
TRBJ2-7,TRBV27,CASTQPGQGATEQYF
TRBJ1-5,TRBV11-2,CASSSMADQPQHF
TRBJ1-5,TRBV3-1/TRBV3-2,CASSPRDRGLNQPQHF
TRBJ2-2,TRBV15,CATSRDQAGDTGELFF
TRBJ2-3,TRBV7-9,CASSLRRGRTDTQYF
TRBJ1-2,TRBV7-2,CASSLMQGAHYGYTF
TRBJ2-5,TRBV10-3,CAISESRLQETQYF
TRBJ1-4,TRBV4-2,CASSQDETSVATNEKLFF
TRBJ1-2,TRBV19,CASSISGLLGYTF
TRBJ2-1,TRBV5-4,CASARGGVAGMGAEQFF
TRBJ2-4,TRBV5-5,CASGRGYAENIQYF
TRBJ2-5,TRBV2,CASGDFQETQYF
TRBJ2-7,TRBV21-1,CASSKEGQGIFEQYF
TRBJ2-2,TRBV20-1,CSASAGLNTGELFF
TRBJ2-7,TRBV19,CASSIQRGPYEQYF